A selection of T cell receptor beta chains follows, all from one sample in a study of cytomegalovirus exposure and HLA in healthy donors. Data came from immunoSEQ multiplex PCR; TCRdb stores just in-frame clones and leaves some out. The repertoire shows tens of thousands of clones; the top ten hold roughly 1.3%. The material sequenced was PBMCs. Receptor source: a man aged 25 to 40 in good health and CMV-seronegative. Each CDR3 is given with its conserved first and last residue. A D gene is named only where the DNA matches it firmly.

d_gene: TRBD1; v_gene: TRBV18; j_gene: TRBJ2-7; CDR3nt: TGTGCCAGCTCACCTCAGGGGGCTTTTGATAAGTACTTC; CDR3aa: CASSPQGAFDKYF
d_gene: TRBD1; v_gene: TRBV4-1; j_gene: TRBJ2-3; CDR3nt: TGCGCCAGCAGCCAATGGGGTGGACAGGGCTTCGGGGATACGCAGTATTTT; CDR3aa: CASSQWGGQGFGDTQYF
d_gene: TRBD1; v_gene: TRBV5-1; j_gene: TRBJ2-2; CDR3nt: TGCGCCAGCAGCTTGCCACCCTCAGGGGGCTCCGGGGAGCTGTTTTTT; CDR3aa: CASSLPPSGGSGELFF
d_gene: TRBD2; v_gene: TRBV5-1; j_gene: TRBJ2-1; CDR3nt: TGCGCCAGCAGCTTGGAACTAGCGGGAGATCTCTCCTACAATGAGCAGTTCTTC; CDR3aa: CASSLELAGDLSYNEQFF
d_gene: -; v_gene: TRBV30; j_gene: TRBJ1-1; CDR3nt: TGTGCCTGGAGCTTCAACACTGAAGCTTTCTTT; CDR3aa: CAWSFNTEAFF
d_gene: -; v_gene: TRBV14; j_gene: TRBJ2-3; CDR3nt: TGTGCCAGCAGCCCGGACTCTCAAGATACGCAGTATTTT; CDR3aa: CASSPDSQDTQYF
d_gene: -; v_gene: TRBV6-5; j_gene: TRBJ2-5; CDR3nt: TGTGCCAGCAGGGCGGGGAATCAAGAGACCCAGTACTTC; CDR3aa: CASRAGNQETQYF
d_gene: -; v_gene: TRBV5-1; j_gene: TRBJ1-1; CDR3nt: TGCGCCAGCAGCTTGGAGGTTGGGGGGGCAGCTTTCTTT; CDR3aa: CASSLEVGGAAFF
d_gene: -; v_gene: TRBV4-3; j_gene: TRBJ2-7; CDR3nt: TGCGCCAGCAGCCAAGGGCGTAGAGGCCCCTACGAGCAGTACTTC; CDR3aa: CASSQGRRGPYEQYF
d_gene: TRBD2; v_gene: TRBV4-3; j_gene: TRBJ2-1; CDR3nt: TGCGCCAGCAGCCAAGTGGGTGGAGCGGGAGGCCCATACAATGAGCAGTTCTTC; CDR3aa: CASSQVGGAGGPYNEQFF
d_gene: -; v_gene: TRBV4-2; j_gene: TRBJ2-3; CDR3nt: TGTGCCAGCACTAGACTACCCAATAGCACAGATACGCAGTATTTT; CDR3aa: CASTRLPNSTDTQYF
d_gene: TRBD1; v_gene: TRBV6-6; j_gene: TRBJ1-5; CDR3nt: TGTGCCAGCGGGGACAGGCCTAATCAGCCCCAGCATTTT; CDR3aa: CASGDRPNQPQHF
d_gene: -; v_gene: TRBV29-1; j_gene: TRBJ1-1; CDR3nt: TGCAGCGTGGGGGGGCGCCAGAACACTGAAGCTTTCTTT; CDR3aa: CSVGGRQNTEAFF
d_gene: -; v_gene: TRBV9; j_gene: TRBJ1-1; CDR3nt: TGTGCCAGCAGCACCTTACACAGCGGGGGCACTGAAGCTTTCTTT; CDR3aa: CASSTLHSGGTEAFF
d_gene: -; v_gene: TRBV2; j_gene: TRBJ2-1; CDR3nt: TGTGCCAGCAGTGGACTGGACAATGAGCAGTTCTTC; CDR3aa: CASSGLDNEQFF
d_gene: -; v_gene: TRBV7-7; j_gene: TRBJ2-5; CDR3nt: TGTGCTAGCAGCGCATCGGTCGAAGAGACCCAGTACTTC; CDR3aa: CASSASVEETQYF
d_gene: -; v_gene: TRBV7-6; j_gene: TRBJ2-7; CDR3nt: TGTGCCAGCAGCCAGCTAGCTTCTCACTACGAGCAGTACTTC; CDR3aa: CASSQLASHYEQYF
d_gene: TRBD2; v_gene: TRBV19; j_gene: TRBJ2-3; CDR3nt: TGTGCCAGTAGTATAAGGACTAGCGGGGTTAGCACAGATACGCAGTATTTT; CDR3aa: CASSIRTSGVSTDTQYF
d_gene: TRBD2; v_gene: TRBV11-3; j_gene: TRBJ2-3; CDR3nt: TGTGCCAGCAGCTTAATGGCGACTAGCGGCACAGATACGCAGTATTTT; CDR3aa: CASSLMATSGTDTQYF
d_gene: TRBD1; v_gene: TRBV29-1; j_gene: TRBJ2-3; CDR3nt: TGCAGCGTTGAGCCTCGGGACAGGGGGGATACGCAGTATTTT; CDR3aa: CSVEPRDRGDTQYF
d_gene: -; v_gene: TRBV30; j_gene: TRBJ2-1; CDR3nt: TGTGCCTGGAGTACCCCGGACTACCCCGTGTGGAATGAGCAGTTCTTC; CDR3aa: CAWSTPDYPVWNEQFF
d_gene: -; v_gene: TRBV15; j_gene: TRBJ1-2; CDR3nt: TGTGCCACCAGCAGAGCAGGCCTCAACTATGGCTACACCTTC; CDR3aa: CATSRAGLNYGYTF
d_gene: TRBD2; v_gene: TRBV27; j_gene: TRBJ2-3; CDR3nt: TGTGCCAGCAGTTTATTCCTAACCGGGACTAGCGGGGGGAGCACAGATACGCAGTATTTT; CDR3aa: CASSLFLTGTSGGSTDTQYF
d_gene: TRBD1; v_gene: TRBV5-6; j_gene: TRBJ1-5; CDR3nt: TGTGCCAGCAGCTATAGACAGGGATTAGCAAATCAGCCCCAGCATTTT; CDR3aa: CASSYRQGLANQPQHF
d_gene: TRBD2; v_gene: TRBV7-2; j_gene: TRBJ2-5; CDR3nt: TGTGCCAGCAGCTTAGCGGGAGGGCCCCCCGGGGAGACCCAGTACTTC; CDR3aa: CASSLAGGPPGETQYF
d_gene: TRBD1; v_gene: TRBV29-1; j_gene: TRBJ1-1; CDR3nt: TGCAGCGTTGAGGGGACAGGGGGCACTGAAGCTTTCTTT; CDR3aa: CSVEGTGGTEAFF
d_gene: TRBD2; v_gene: TRBV4-3; j_gene: TRBJ2-2; CDR3nt: TGCGCCAGCAGCCAAGGGACGAGCGGGAGGGCGGGGATAACCGGGGAGCTGTTTTTT; CDR3aa: CASSQGTSGRAGITGELFF
d_gene: -; v_gene: TRBV6-5; j_gene: TRBJ2-1; CDR3nt: TGTGCCAGCAGTTACCGGGCTAGCTCCGACAATGAGCAGTTCTTC; CDR3aa: CASSYRASSDNEQFF
d_gene: TRBD1; v_gene: TRBV19; j_gene: TRBJ1-4; CDR3nt: TGTGCCAGTAGTATTTGGGACAGTGGAGAAAAACTGTTTTTT; CDR3aa: CASSIWDSGEKLFF
d_gene: -; v_gene: TRBV19; j_gene: TRBJ2-7; CDR3nt: TGTGCCAGTAGTTACAGGGCGCCCTCCGAGCAGTACTTC; CDR3aa: CASSYRAPSEQYF
d_gene: -; v_gene: TRBV9; j_gene: TRBJ1-1; CDR3nt: TGTGCCAGCAGCGTAGCTATAGGGGGGAACACTGAAGCTTTCTTT; CDR3aa: CASSVAIGGNTEAFF
d_gene: TRBD2; v_gene: TRBV4-2; j_gene: TRBJ2-2; CDR3nt: TGTGCCAGCAGCCGGGGACTAGCGGCGAACACCGGGGAGCTGTTTTTT; CDR3aa: CASSRGLAANTGELFF
d_gene: -; v_gene: TRBV4-2; j_gene: TRBJ1-6; CDR3nt: TGTGCCAGCAGCCAAGGGCATCCGGGGAATTCACCCCTCCACTTT; CDR3aa: CASSQGHPGNSPLHF
d_gene: -; v_gene: TRBV13; j_gene: TRBJ2-7; CDR3nt: TGTGCCAGCAGCTCCCCCGGCTACGAGCAGTACTTC; CDR3aa: CASSSPGYEQYF
d_gene: -; v_gene: TRBV6-5; j_gene: TRBJ1-1; CDR3nt: TGTGCCAGCAGTTACTCAGTCGGGGAATGGTACACTGAAGCTTTCTTT; CDR3aa: CASSYSVGEWYTEAFF
d_gene: -; v_gene: TRBV7-9; j_gene: TRBJ2-7; CDR3nt: TGTGCCAGCAGCTTAGGCCCACAGGGATCCTACGAGCAGTACTTC; CDR3aa: CASSLGPQGSYEQYF
d_gene: TRBD1; v_gene: TRBV9; j_gene: TRBJ2-7; CDR3nt: TGTGCCAGCAGCAGCCCCGGGACAGGGGTCTACGAGCAGTACTTC; CDR3aa: CASSSPGTGVYEQYF
d_gene: TRBD2; v_gene: TRBV25-1; j_gene: TRBJ2-5; CDR3nt: TGTGCCAGCAGCCTAGCTGGCGGGAGGAGGCAAGAGACCCAGTACTTC; CDR3aa: CASSLAGGRRQETQYF
d_gene: TRBD2; v_gene: TRBV15; j_gene: TRBJ2-5; CDR3nt: TGTGCCACCAGCAGAGATTTAATTGCGGGAGGGATCGTAGAGACCCAGTACTTC; CDR3aa: CATSRDLIAGGIVETQYF
d_gene: -; v_gene: TRBV18; j_gene: TRBJ2-7; CDR3nt: TGTGCCAGCTCACCCGGAGGTGGGGACGAGCAGTACTTC; CDR3aa: CASSPGGGDEQYF
d_gene: -; v_gene: TRBV5-1; j_gene: TRBJ1-1; CDR3nt: TGCGCCAGCAGCTTGGCAGGGTGGGGCACTGAAGCTTTCTTT; CDR3aa: CASSLAGWGTEAFF
d_gene: TRBD1; v_gene: TRBV7-9; j_gene: TRBJ2-2; CDR3nt: TGTGCCAGCAGCTTGGGACAGGGTTTGGCGAACACCGGGGAGCTGTTTTTT; CDR3aa: CASSLGQGLANTGELFF
d_gene: TRBD2; v_gene: TRBV7-7; j_gene: TRBJ2-5; CDR3nt: TGTGCTAGCAGTCTAGTGGGGGGAGGGGACCCTGAAGAGACCCAGTACTTC; CDR3aa: CASSLVGGGDPEETQYF
d_gene: -; v_gene: TRBV19; j_gene: TRBJ1-1; CDR3nt: TGTGCCGGCGCCGACAGTACTGAAGCTTTCTTT; CDR3aa: CAGADSTEAFF
d_gene: -; v_gene: TRBV9; j_gene: TRBJ1-1; CDR3nt: TGTGCCAGCACCCAACACGTTTCGGGCACTGAAGCTTTCTTT; CDR3aa: CASTQHVSGTEAFF
d_gene: -; v_gene: TRBV27; j_gene: TRBJ1-3; CDR3nt: TGTGCCACCAACCGGTGTTCTGGAAACACCATATATTTT; CDR3aa: CATNRCSGNTIYF
d_gene: -; v_gene: TRBV7-6; j_gene: TRBJ1-1; CDR3nt: TGTGCCAGCAGCCAGGTAAACACTGAAGCTTTCTTT; CDR3aa: CASSQVNTEAFF
d_gene: TRBD1; v_gene: TRBV5-4; j_gene: TRBJ1-4; CDR3nt: TGTGCCAGCAGCTCGGGACAGCATGAAAAACTGTTTTTT; CDR3aa: CASSSGQHEKLFF
d_gene: -; v_gene: TRBV4-1; j_gene: TRBJ2-1; CDR3nt: TGCGCCAGCAGCCAAGGACACTTGAGGTTCTTC; CDR3aa: CASSQGHLRFF
d_gene: -; v_gene: TRBV29-1; j_gene: TRBJ2-7; CDR3nt: TGCAGCGTTCGGGGCGGGACCGGGACCACCGCCTACGAGCAGTACTTC; CDR3aa: CSVRGGTGTTAYEQYF
d_gene: -; v_gene: TRBV29-1; j_gene: TRBJ2-2; CDR3nt: TGCAGCGTAGGAGAGAACACCGGGGAGCTGTTTTTT; CDR3aa: CSVGENTGELFF
d_gene: -; v_gene: TRBV18; j_gene: TRBJ1-2; CDR3nt: TGTGCCAGCTCACCACCGAGCAGGGGCTATGGCTACACCTTC; CDR3aa: CASSPPSRGYGYTF
d_gene: TRBD2; v_gene: TRBV4-3; j_gene: TRBJ2-1; CDR3nt: TGCGCCAGCAGCCAAGAAGCTTTATGGGCTAGCGGGGTTTCCTACAATGAGCAGTTCTTC; CDR3aa: CASSQEALWASGVSYNEQFF
d_gene: -; v_gene: TRBV25-1; j_gene: TRBJ2-7; CDR3nt: TGTGCCAGCAGTGAATCCAGGGCAGGGGACGAGCAGTACTTC; CDR3aa: CASSESRAGDEQYF
d_gene: TRBD2; v_gene: TRBV9; j_gene: TRBJ2-7; CDR3nt: TGTGCCAGCAGCACCGGGACTAGCGCCTACGAGCAGTACTTC; CDR3aa: CASSTGTSAYEQYF
d_gene: -; v_gene: TRBV6-6; j_gene: TRBJ1-2; CDR3nt: TGTGCCAGCAGTCCCGGGACAACATATGGCTACACCTTC; CDR3aa: CASSPGTTYGYTF
d_gene: -; v_gene: TRBV6-5; j_gene: TRBJ1-1; CDR3nt: TGTGCCAGCAGTCACGAAGGACAGAGCACTGAAGCTTTCTTT; CDR3aa: CASSHEGQSTEAFF
d_gene: -; v_gene: TRBV19; j_gene: TRBJ1-1; CDR3nt: TGTGCCAGTAGTGAACCGGACGGCGGGTTCACTGAAGCTTTCTTT; CDR3aa: CASSEPDGGFTEAFF
d_gene: -; v_gene: TRBV14; j_gene: TRBJ1-2; CDR3nt: TGTGCCAGCAGCCAAGATTCGTTGGAGGACTATGGCTACACCTTC; CDR3aa: CASSQDSLEDYGYTF
d_gene: TRBD2; v_gene: TRBV25-1; j_gene: TRBJ2-7; CDR3nt: TGTGCCAGCAGTGGACTAGCGGGAGGCAACGAGCAGTACTTC; CDR3aa: CASSGLAGGNEQYF